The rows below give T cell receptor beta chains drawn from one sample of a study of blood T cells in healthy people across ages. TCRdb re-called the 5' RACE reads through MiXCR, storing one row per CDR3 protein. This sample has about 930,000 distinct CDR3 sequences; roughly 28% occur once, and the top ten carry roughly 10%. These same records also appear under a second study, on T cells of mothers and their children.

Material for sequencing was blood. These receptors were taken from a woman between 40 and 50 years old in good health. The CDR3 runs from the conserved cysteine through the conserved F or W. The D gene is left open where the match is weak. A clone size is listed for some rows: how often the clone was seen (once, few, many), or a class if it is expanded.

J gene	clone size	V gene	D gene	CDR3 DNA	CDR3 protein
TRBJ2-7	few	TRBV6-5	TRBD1	TGTGCCAGCAGCTCAGGGGGCCTCGACGAGCAGTACTTC	CASSSGGLDEQYF
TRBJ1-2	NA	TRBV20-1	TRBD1	TGCAGTGCTAGAGATGCCAGACAGGGGAACTATGGCTACACCTTC	CSARDARQGNYGYTF
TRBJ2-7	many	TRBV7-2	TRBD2	TGTGCCAGCAGCTATGGACTAGCGGGTACCTACGAGCAGTACTTC	CASSYGLAGTYEQYF
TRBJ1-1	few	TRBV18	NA	TGTGCCAGCTCACGAACCGCCGGACAGTTGAACACTGAAGCTTTCTTT	CASSRTAGQLNTEAFF
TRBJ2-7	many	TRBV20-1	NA	TGCAGTGCTAGAGGAGTCTCCTACGAGCAGTACTTC	CSARGVSYEQYF
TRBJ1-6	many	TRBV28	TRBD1	TGTGCCAGCAGAACCGGGACAGGGGTCTCACCCCTCCACTTT	CASRTGTGVSPLHF
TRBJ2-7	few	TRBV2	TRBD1	TGTGCCAGCATCGGCAGGGGGAAGGGTTACGAGCAGTACTTC	CASIGRGKGYEQYF
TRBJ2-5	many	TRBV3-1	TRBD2	TGTGCCAGCAGCCAAAATCCTAGCGGGGAGACCCAGTACTTC	CASSQNPSGETQYF
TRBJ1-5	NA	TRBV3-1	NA	TGTGCCAGCAGCCAAGAGGGCTCTAGCTATCAGCCCCAGCATTTT	CASSQEGSSYQPQHF
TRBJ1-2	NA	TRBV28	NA	TGTGCCAGCAGTCCAGGGTTTGGCTACACCTTC	CASSPGFGYTF
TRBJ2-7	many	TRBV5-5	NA	TGTGCCAGCAGCTTGCAGGAGGGCTACGAGCAGTACTTC	CASSLQEGYEQYF
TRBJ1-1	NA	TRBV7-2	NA	TGTGCCAGCAGCTTAAGCCCCATGAACACTGAAGCTTTCTTT	CASSLSPMNTEAFF
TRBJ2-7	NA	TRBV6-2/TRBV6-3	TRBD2	TGTGCCAGCAGTTACAGAGCGGGGGATGGCTACGAGCAGTACTTC	CASSYRAGDGYEQYF
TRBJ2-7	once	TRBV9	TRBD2	TGTGCCAGCAGCCCCTACCCCAGCGGGGGCTCAGGGTACAATGAGCAGTACTTC	CASSPYPSGGSGYNEQYF
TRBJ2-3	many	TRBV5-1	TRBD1	TGCGCCAGCACCCGGGACAGGGGAGTAGATACGCAGTATTTT	CASTRDRGVDTQYF
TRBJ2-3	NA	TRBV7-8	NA	TGTGCCAGCAGCACTATTGGCGGAGCGACAGATACGCAGTATTTT	CASSTIGGATDTQYF
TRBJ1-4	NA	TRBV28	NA	TGTGCCAGCAGTTTATACAGCGCAACTAATGAAAAACTGTTTTTT	CASSLYSATNEKLFF
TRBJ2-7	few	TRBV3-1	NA	TGTGCCAGCAGCCAATTGAGGGGGGCCTCCTACGAGCAGTACTTC	CASSQLRGASYEQYF
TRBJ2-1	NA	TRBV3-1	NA	TGTGCCAGCAGCCAAGGTGGGATAAGGGGTAATGAGCAGTTCTTC	CASSQGGIRGNEQFF
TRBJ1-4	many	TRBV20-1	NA	TGCAGTGCTAGAAGTCCAACTAATGAAAAACTGTTTTTT	CSARSPTNEKLFF
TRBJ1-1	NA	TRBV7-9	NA	TGTGCCAGCAGTATTAGAATTGAGGAGGCTTTCTTT	CASSIRIEEAFF
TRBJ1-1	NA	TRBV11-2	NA	TGTGCCAGCAGCTTAGAACTACTCTGGACTGAAGCTTTCTTT	CASSLELLWTEAFF
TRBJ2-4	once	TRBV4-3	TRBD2	TGCGCCAGCAGCTTGAACCTTGGGGGGGAGCAGTACTTC	CASSLNLGGEQYF
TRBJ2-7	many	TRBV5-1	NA	TGCGCCAGCACAGGGACAAAACGAGACGAGCAGTACTTC	CASTGTKRDEQYF
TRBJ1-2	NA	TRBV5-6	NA	TGTGCCAGCAGCTTGTTCCTGGGGGACTATGGCTACACCTTC	CASSLFLGDYGYTF
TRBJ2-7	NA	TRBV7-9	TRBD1	TGTGCCAGCAGTGAAGGGGGCAAGGGCAGGAGCTCCTACGAGCAGTACTTC	CASSEGGKGRSSYEQYF
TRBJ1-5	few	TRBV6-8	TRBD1	TGTGCCAGCAGTAAAACAGGGGGCGCCTTGTCAGTACAGCCCCAGCATTTT	CASSKTGGALSVQPQHF
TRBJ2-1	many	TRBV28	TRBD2	TGTGCCAGCAGTTTAGCGGGGGGGCCTTTAAATGAGCAGTTCTTC	CASSLAGGPLNEQFF
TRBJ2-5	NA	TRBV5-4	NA	TGTGCCAGCAGCTTGGAACCAGCCGGCGAGACCCAGTACTTC	CASSLEPAGETQYF
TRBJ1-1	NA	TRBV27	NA	TGTGCCAGCCACCGTAGAGGGGGCACTGAAGCTTTCTTT	CASHRRGGTEAFF
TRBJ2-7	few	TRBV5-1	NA	TGCGCCAGCAGCAAGTGGACAGGCGGGGCCTACGAGCAGTACTTC	CASSKWTGGAYEQYF
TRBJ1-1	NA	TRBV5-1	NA	TGCGCCAGCAGCTTGGCCCCAGTAAGCACTGAAGCTTTCTTT	CASSLAPVSTEAFF
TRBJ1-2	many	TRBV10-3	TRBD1	TGTGCCATCAGTCCCGGACAGGGGGCGAACTATGGCTACACCTTC	CAISPGQGANYGYTF
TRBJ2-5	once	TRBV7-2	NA	TGTGCCAGCAGCTTAGTCTCAGGAGACCAAAAGACCCAGTACTTC	CASSLVSGDQKTQYF
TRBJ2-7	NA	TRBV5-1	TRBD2	TGCGCCAGCAGCATTTCGGCGGGCGGGGGTTCCGAGCAGTACTTC	CASSISAGGGSEQYF
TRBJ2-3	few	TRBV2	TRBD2	TGTGCCAGCAGTGAACGACGGGGGCTAGCGGGGGTAATGACGCAGTATTTT	CASSERRGLAGVMTQYF
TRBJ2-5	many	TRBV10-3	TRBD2	TGTGCCATCAGCCCCTCGAGCGGGGGATACCAGTACCAAGAGACCCAGTACTTC	CAISPSSGGYQYQETQYF
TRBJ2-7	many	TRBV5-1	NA	TGCGCCAGCCGTTGGGGGGACTCCTACGAGCAGTACTTC	CASRWGDSYEQYF
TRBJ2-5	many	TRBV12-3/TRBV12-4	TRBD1	TGTGCCAGCAGGCCGGGACAGGGGAAAGAGACCCAGTACTTC	CASRPGQGKETQYF
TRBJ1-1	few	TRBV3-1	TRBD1	TGTGCCAGCAGCCCGCGAACAGGGGGGAAGATGAACACTGAAGCTTTCTTT	CASSPRTGGKMNTEAFF
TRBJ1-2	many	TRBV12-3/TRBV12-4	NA	TGTGCCAGCAGTCCCCGGGGAAGGGACTATGGCTACACCTTC	CASSPRGRDYGYTF
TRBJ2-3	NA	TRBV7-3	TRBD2	TGTGCCAGCAGCCCCGACTTCGGCGGGGGGGGCACAGATACGCAGTATTTT	CASSPDFGGGGTDTQYF
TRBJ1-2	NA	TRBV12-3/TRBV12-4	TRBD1	TGTGCCAGCAGACGGACAGGGGGAGCGGGCTATGGCTACACCTTC	CASRRTGGAGYGYTF
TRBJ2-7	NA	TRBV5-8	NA	TGTGCCAGCAGCAAGCTTTACGAGCAGTACTTC	CASSKLYEQYF
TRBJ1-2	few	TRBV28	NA	TGTGCCAGCCAGCAGGACTTTGGCTACACCTTC	CASQQDFGYTF
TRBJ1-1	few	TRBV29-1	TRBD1	TGCAGCGTTTTACAGGGGTGGTCCACTGAAGCTTTCTTT	CSVLQGWSTEAFF
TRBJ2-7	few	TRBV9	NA	TGTGCCAGCAGCCTAGTGGGGGAGAGCTCCTACGAGCAGTACTTC	CASSLVGESSYEQYF
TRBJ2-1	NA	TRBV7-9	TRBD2	TGTGCCAGCAGCTCGTCGACTAGCGGGGAACACTACAATGAGCAGTTCTTC	CASSSSTSGEHYNEQFF
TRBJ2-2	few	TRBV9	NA	TGTGCCAGCAGCGTAGTCGGTAGCACCGGGGAGCTGTTTTTT	CASSVVGSTGELFF
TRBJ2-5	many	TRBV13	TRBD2	TGTGCCAGCAGCTCCACCGGGGAGGGCTTCTCGACCCAGTACTTC	CASSSTGEGFSTQYF
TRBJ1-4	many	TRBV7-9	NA	TGTGCCAGCAGCTCGGGGAATGAAAAACTGTTTTTT	CASSSGNEKLFF
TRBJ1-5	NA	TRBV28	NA	TGTGCCAGCACAGTCGCAGGGCCTAGCAATCAGCCCCAGCATTTT	CASTVAGPSNQPQHF
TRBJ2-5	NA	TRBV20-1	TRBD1	TGCAGTGCTAGAGGGACAGGGGTGGACAATGAGCAGTACTTC	CSARGTGVDNEQYF
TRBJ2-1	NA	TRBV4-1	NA	TGCGCCAGCAGCCGCCTCCCCTCTGGTGTTACAGGCTTGGTTCCCTACAATGAGCAGTTCTTC	CASSRLPSGVTGLVPYNEQFF
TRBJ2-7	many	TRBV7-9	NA	TGTGCCAGCAGCCAGGACGGGAACTACGAGCAGTACTTC	CASSQDGNYEQYF